Presented here are 11 T cell receptor beta chains from one specimen sequenced in a study of tumor-infiltrating lymphocytes in oesophageal squamous cell carcinoma. TCRdb reprocessed the PCR reads via MiXCR and lists one record per CDR3 protein. The sample has nearly 20,000 distinct CDR3 sequences, approximately 40% seen once. Sequenced: blood. Receptors were obtained from a male donor with esophageal squamous cell carcinoma.

The sample holds one count of this clonotype. Here the CDR3 omits its conserved ending phenylalanine or tryptophan, so a read error is the likely source. It is unclear where the CDR3 begins or ends on the DNA, so no DNA is shown, and the CDR3 is as TCRdb lists it. The chain couples TRBV6-5 to TRBJ1-1. From its first to its last residue, the CDR3 has 18 amino acids. Germline values: CDR1 MNHEY, CDR2 SVGAGI. The chain's CDR3 is CASSYQQLATKRPSTSAP.

Only a few counts were recorded for this clonotype. CDR3 nucleotides: TGTGCCAGCAGCAGATGGACTAGCGGGAGGTACAATGAGCAGTTCTTC. Encoded protein: CASSRWTSGRYNEQFF. The chain recombines TRBV7-4 with TRBJ2-1, with 14 bases that match TRBD2. The CDR3 is made up of 16 amino acids. Unmatched junction bases numbered 4, after V lost 5 bases and J lost 4 bases. Looked up from germline, CDR1 is SGHVT and CDR2 is SQSDAQ.

The V gene is TRBV9, the J gene TRBJ2-3, with D perhaps matching TRBD2 (6 bases). The length of the CDR3 is 17 residues. With 2 bases removed from V and 1 base from J, the gap between germline ends came to 17 bases. Germline CDR1 SGDLS, CDR2 YYNGEE. The CDR3 region has the DNA TGTGCCAGCAGCGTTAGTCGCGGGAAGCAAGGCACAGATACGCAGTATTTT. Its protein is CASSVSRGKQGTDTQYF.

This clonotype was recorded at least ten times. The chain combines TRBV28 with TRBJ2-7; D is possibly TRBD2 (6 bases). The CDR3 runs 16 residues. The germline gives CDR1 MDHEN, CDR2 SYDVKM. V was pared by 4 bases and J by 6 bases, with 22 bases between. CDR3 DNA sequence: TGTGCCAGCAGTTGGGGGATTGCTAGCGAAATATCCGAGCAGTACTTC. This gives the protein CASSWGIASEISEQYF.

Comment on this clonotype: This may arise from a read error, as a much more abundant clone is one base away. The chain joins TRBV5-4 to TRBJ2-7; D not certain. V lost 4 bases and J 7 bases, leaving 15 bases between the germline ends. Germline V gene sequence: CDR1 SGHNT, CDR2 YYREEE (reference sequence). This CDR3 is 13 amino acids long. CDR3 bases: TGTGCCAGCAGCCCAAGCTCCTACAATGAGCAGTACTTC. Protein: CASSPSSYNEQYF.

This clonotype was recorded a few times. V usage is TRBV7-6 and J usage is TRBJ2-6; 8 positions agree with TRBD2. Per germline, CDR1 SGHVS and CDR2 FNYEAQ. J lost 0 bases, V lost 5 bases, and 6 bases had no gene match. CDR3 length: 17 residues. The CDR3 DNA sequence: TGTGCCAGCAGCACCGGGACTAGAACCTCTGGGGCCAACGTCCTGACTTTC. It codes for CASSTGTRTSGANVLTF.

Ten or more counts support this clonotype. This chain connects TRBV28 to TRBJ1-4, with TRBD1 identical over 10 bases. This CDR3 is 14 amino acids long. Germline values: CDR1 MDHEN, CDR2 SYDVKM. After removal of 5 bases from V and 8 bases from J, the junction contained 5 bases not matched to a gene. The CDR3 nucleotides are TGTGCCAGCAGTACCGACAGGGGGCACGAAAAACTGTTTTTT. It yields the protein CASSTDRGHEKLFF. The full variable domain, completed using reference TRBV28 and TRBJ1-4, is DVKVTQSSRYLVKRTGEKVFLECVQDMDHENMFWYRQDPGLGLRLIYFSYDVKMKEKGDIPEGYSVSREKKERFSLILESASTNQTSMYLCASSTDRGHEKLFFGSGTQLSVL.

This clonotype was seen many times. This chain links TRBV6-1 with TRBJ2-3, with 8 nucleotides matching TRBD1. CDR3 length: 16 amino acids. Unmatched junction bases numbered 13, after V lost 5 bases and J lost 6 bases. CDR1 is MNHNS and CDR2 is SASEGT in the germline V gene. CDR3 bases: TGTGCCAGCAGTTATGATTTTTGGACAGGGTACGATACGCAGTATTTT. Amino acid sequence: CASSYDFWTGYDTQYF.

The J gene is TRBJ2-5, the V gene TRBV7-2; D is unresolved. The DNA end lines up better with TRBJ2-1; the J call may be wrong. The CDR3 length is 13 residues. Germline assignment: CDR1 SGHTA and CDR2 FQGNSA. The CDR3 region has the DNA TGTGCCAGCAGCTCCGGACCCTTCAATGAGCAGTTCTTC. It codes for CASSSGPFNEQFF.

V usage is TRBV7-2 and J usage is TRBJ1-2; D might be TRBD1 (5 bases). This CDR3 spans 14 amino acids. V was trimmed by 1 base and J by 3 bases, leaving 9 bases between them. Germline V CDR1 and CDR2: SGHTA, FQGNSA. DNA for the CDR3: TGTGCCAGCAGCTTAGGGTTGGGGGACTATGGCTACACCTTC. It is translated as CASSLGLGDYGYTF.

This clonotype has a count of ten or more. V gene TRBV2 combines with J gene TRBJ2-1; tentatively, D is TRBD2 (6 bases). This CDR3 region has 14 residues. Germline-derived CDR1 and CDR2 are SNHLY and FYNNEI. CDR3 nucleotides: TGTGCGACCACGGGGACGGGAGCCTACAATGAGCAGTTCTTC. This encodes CATTGTGAYNEQFF.